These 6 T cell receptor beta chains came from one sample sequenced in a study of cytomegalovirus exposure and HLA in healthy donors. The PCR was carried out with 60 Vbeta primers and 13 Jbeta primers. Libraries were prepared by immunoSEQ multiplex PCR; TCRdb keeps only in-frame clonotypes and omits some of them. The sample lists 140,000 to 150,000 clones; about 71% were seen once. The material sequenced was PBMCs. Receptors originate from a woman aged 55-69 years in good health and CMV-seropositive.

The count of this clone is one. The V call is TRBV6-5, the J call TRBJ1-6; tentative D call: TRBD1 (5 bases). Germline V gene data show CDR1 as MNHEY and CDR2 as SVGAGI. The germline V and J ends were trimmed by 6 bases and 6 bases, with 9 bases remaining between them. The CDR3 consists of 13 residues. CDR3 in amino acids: CASSRGGNSPLHF. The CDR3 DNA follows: TGTGCCAGCAGCCGGGGGGGTAATTCACCCCTCCACTTT.

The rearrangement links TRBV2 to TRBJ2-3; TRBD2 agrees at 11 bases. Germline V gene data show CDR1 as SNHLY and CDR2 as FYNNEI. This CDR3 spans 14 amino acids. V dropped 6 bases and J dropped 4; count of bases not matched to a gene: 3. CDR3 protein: CASRATSGADTQYF. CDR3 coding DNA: TGTGCCAGCAGGGCGACTAGCGGGGCAGATACGCAGTATTTT.

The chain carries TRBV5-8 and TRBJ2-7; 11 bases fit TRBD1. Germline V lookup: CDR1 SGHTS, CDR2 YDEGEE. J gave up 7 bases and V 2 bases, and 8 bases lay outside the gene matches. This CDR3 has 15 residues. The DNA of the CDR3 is TGTGCCAGCAGCTTAGGACAGGGGGCCTCGGGGGAGCAGTACTTC. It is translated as CASSLGQGASGEQYF.

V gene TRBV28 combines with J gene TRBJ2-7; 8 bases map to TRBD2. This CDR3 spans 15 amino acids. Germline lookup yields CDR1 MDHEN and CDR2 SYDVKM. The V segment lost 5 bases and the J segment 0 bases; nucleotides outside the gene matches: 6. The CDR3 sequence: CASSLTGGVSYEQYF. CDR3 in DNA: TGTGCCAGCAGTCTCACGGGAGGGGTCTCCTACGAGCAGTACTTC.

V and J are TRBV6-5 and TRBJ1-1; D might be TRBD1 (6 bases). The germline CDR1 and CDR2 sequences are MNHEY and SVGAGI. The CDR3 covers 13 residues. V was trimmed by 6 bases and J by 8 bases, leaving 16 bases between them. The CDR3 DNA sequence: TGTGCCAGCAGAGCCATTCAGGGGAGAGAAGCTTTCTTT. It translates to CASRAIQGREAFF.

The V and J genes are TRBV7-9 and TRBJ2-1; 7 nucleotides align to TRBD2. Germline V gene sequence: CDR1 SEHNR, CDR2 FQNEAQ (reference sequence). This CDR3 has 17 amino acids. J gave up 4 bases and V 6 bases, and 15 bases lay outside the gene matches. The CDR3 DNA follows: TGTGCCAGCAGTCCCGCCCCGGGACTATCACCTTACAATGAGCAGTTCTTC. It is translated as CASSPAPGLSPYNEQFF. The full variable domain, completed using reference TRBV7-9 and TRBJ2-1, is DTGVSQNPRHKITKRGQNVTFRCDPISEHNRLYWYRQTLGQGPEFLTYFQNEAQLEKSRLLSDRFSAERPKGSFSTLEIQRTEQGDSAMYLCASSPAPGLSPYNEQFFGPGTRLTVL.